The entry below describes one TCR beta chain. This sample is part of a study of cytomegalovirus exposure and HLA in healthy donors. Primers for the PCR totalled 60 Vbeta and 13 Jbeta. Data came from immunoSEQ multiplex PCR; TCRdb stores just in-frame clones and leaves some out. The table lists over 100,000 clones, around 80% of them singletons, with 2% to 3% in the top ten. Sequencing was done on a sample of PBMCs. The sequence was collected from a female donor in good health and CMV-seronegative.

Here the CDR3 reads CASSQDMRGGAVWDEQFF. Here the CDR3 DNA reads TGCGCCAGCAGCCAAGATATGAGGGGGGGGGCAGTATGGGATGAGCAGTTCTTC. The gene calls are TRBV4-1 and TRBJ2-1; tentatively, D is TRBD2 (7 bases). V dropped 0 bases and J dropped 8 bases, with 23 bases sitting between them. Germline CDR1 MGHRA, CDR2 YSYEKL. This CDR3 region has 18 residues.